This T cell receptor beta chain was documented in a study of blood T cell repertoires in COVID-19. At the level of the study: The samples span acute and convalescent COVID-19 from the United States, Italy and Spain. T cells, B-cell-depleted T cells, or PBMCs supplied cDNA or gDNA.

J was trimmed by 3 bases and V by 4 bases; bases with no gene match: 5. Germline V gene lookup returns CDR1 SGHTA and CDR2 FQGNSA. The CDR3 has 16 amino acids. Per the authors' pipeline: Reference gene primer amplification gave nucleated cell count estimates. Clones were sequenced by immunoSEQ multiplex PCR, and TCRdb holds only the in-frame ones, with some missing. V, J and clone size are taken as reported in that table, and D and trimming were inferred from the DNA itself. Of 87,000 or so clones in the sample, roughly 80% are singletons; the top ten hold about a sixth. This chain joins TRBV7-2 and TRBJ2-2; 10 bases are a match to TRBD2. The TCR sequence derives from an elderly woman with active or convalescent COVID-19. Sample: peripheral blood. The CDR3 region has the DNA TGTGCCAGCAGCTCAGCGGGGGGGCGGGACACCGGGGAGCTGTTTTTT. This translates into CASSSAGGRDTGELFF. Full variable domain (rest looked up from reference TRBV7-2 and TRBJ2-2): GAGVSQSPSNKVTEKGKDVELRCDPISGHTALYWYRQSLGQGLEFLIYFQGNSAPDKSGLPSDRFSAERTGGSVSTLTIQRTQQEDSAVYLCASSSAGGRDTGELFFGEGSRLTVL.